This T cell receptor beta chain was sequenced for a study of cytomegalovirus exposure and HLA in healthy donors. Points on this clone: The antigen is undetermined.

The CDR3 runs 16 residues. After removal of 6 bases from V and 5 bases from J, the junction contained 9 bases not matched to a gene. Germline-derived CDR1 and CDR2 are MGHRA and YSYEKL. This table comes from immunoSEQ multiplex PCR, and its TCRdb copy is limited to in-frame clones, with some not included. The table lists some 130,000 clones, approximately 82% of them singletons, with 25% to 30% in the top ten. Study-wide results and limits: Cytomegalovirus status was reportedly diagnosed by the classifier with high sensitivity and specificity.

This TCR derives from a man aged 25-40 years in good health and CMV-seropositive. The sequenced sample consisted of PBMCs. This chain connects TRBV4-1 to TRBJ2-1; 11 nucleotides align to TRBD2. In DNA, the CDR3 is TGCGCCAGCAGGCAGGGACTAGCGGTGAACAACAATGAGCAGTTCTTC. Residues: CASRQGLAVNNNEQFF.